The 32 T cell receptor beta chains below come from one sample, sequenced in a study of blood T cell repertoires in COVID-19. Assay used: immunoSEQ multiplex PCR; TCRdb lists only in-frame clones, some missing. The sample has tens of thousands of clones, almost 90% seen once. The sequenced sample consisted of peripheral blood. The source is a man in his forties or fifties with acute or convalescent COVID-19.

The J gene is TRBJ2-5, the V gene TRBV5-5, with TRBD2 identical over 12 bases. Germline CDR1 is SGHKS and CDR2 is YYEKEE (reference sequence). V lost 3 bases to trimming and J lost 2 bases; unmatched junction nucleotides: 14. This CDR3 contains 19 residues. The CDR3, as DNA: TGTGCCAGCAGCTCTGGGACAGGGGCCGGACTAGCGGGGCAAGAGACCCAGTACTTC. It specifies CASSSGTGAGLAGQETQYF.

This clone was found once. CDR3 sequence (DNA): TGCGCCAGCAGCGCCCGGGACAGGGGGCCTTCGGAATCACCCCTCCACTTT. As protein: CASSARDRGPSESPLHF. V is TRBV4-1 and J is TRBJ1-6, with 12 bases that match TRBD1. Per the germline V gene, CDR1 is MGHRA and CDR2 is YSYEKL. The V and J ends lost 5 bases and 10 bases, in that order; junction bases with no gene match: 12. The CDR3 spans 17 residues.

The rearrangement links TRBV13 to TRBJ2-1; 7 bases agree with TRBD2. The J segment lost 7 bases and the V segment lost 1 base, leaving 10 bases of the junction unmatched. CDR1 and CDR2 from the germline V gene are PRHDT and FYEKMQ (reference sequence). The CDR3 runs to 16 residues. The CDR3 is CASSLETSGIGNEQFF. The CDR3 nucleotides are TGTGCCAGCAGCTTAGAAACCAGCGGGATAGGTAATGAGCAGTTCTTC. The full variable domain, completed using reference TRBV13 and TRBJ2-1, is AAGVIQSPRHLIKEKRETATLKCYPIPRHDTVYWYQQGPGQDPQFLISFYEKMQSDKGSIPDRFSAQQFSDYHSELNMSSLELGDSALYFCASSLETSGIGNEQFFGPGTRLTVL.

The sample holds one count of this clone. As DNA, the CDR3 is TGTGCCAGCTCACCAAAGACTCGAGGACAGGGGGGGTACGAGCAGTACTTC. The encoded protein is CASSPKTRGQGGYEQYF. V gene TRBV18 combines with J gene TRBJ2-7; TRBD1 matches at 10 bases. V dropped 2 bases and J dropped 4; count of bases not matched to a gene: 11. The CDR3 consists of 17 residues. CDR1 is KGHSH and CDR2 is LQKENI in the germline V gene.

The gene calls are TRBV19 and TRBJ2-7; the D gene is possibly TRBD2 (7 bases). This CDR3 contains 14 residues. The V end was cut by 3 bases, the J end by 4 bases, with 13 bases between. Germline V gene data show CDR1 as LNHDA and CDR2 as SQIVND (reference sequence). Written as DNA, the CDR3 is TGTGCCAGTAGTATCGGAAGCGGGACATACGAGCAGTACTTC. This gives the protein CASSIGSGTYEQYF.

V gene TRBV5-1 combines with J gene TRBJ2-1; 9 bases agree with TRBD1. The CDR3 totals 19 residues. The germline gives CDR1 SGHRS, CDR2 YFSETQ. V lost 4 bases and J lost 0; bases outside the gene matches: 14. For the CDR3, the DNA is TGCGCCAGCAGCCATGGGACAGGGAGCCTACTAAGCTCCTACAATGAGCAGTTCTTC. Its protein product is CASSHGTGSLLSSYNEQFF.

The chain uses TRBV7-6 and TRBJ1-6; 8 bases map to TRBD1. Trimming took 5 bases from V and 0 from J; bases not matched to a gene: 6. CDR3 length: 17 residues. The germline V gene encodes CDR1 SGHVS and CDR2 FNYEAQ. This chain's CDR3 is CASSPAGTGSYNSPLHF. Here the CDR3 DNA reads TGTGCCAGCAGCCCAGCCGGGACAGGCTCCTATAATTCACCCCTCCACTTT. Variable domain in full (rest from reference TRBV7-6 and TRBJ1-6): GAGVSQSPRYKVTKRGQDVALRCDPISGHVSLYWYRQALGQGPEFLTYFNYEAQQDKSGLPNDRFSAERPEGSISTLTIQRTEQRDSAMYRCASSPAGTGSYNSPLHFGNGTRLTVT.

The gene calls are TRBV4-1 and TRBJ2-3, with a possible D match to TRBD1 (6 bases). This CDR3 has 17 residues. Germline V gene lookup returns CDR1 MGHRA and CDR2 YSYEKL. Trimming took off 0 bases at V and 4 bases at J, with 17 bases between the two ends. CDR3 protein: CASSQEGDRFFPDTQYF. CDR3 bases: TGCGCCAGCAGCCAAGAAGGAGACAGGTTTTTCCCAGATACGCAGTATTTT.

The CDR3 protein is CASSLYSLTYEQYF. As DNA, the CDR3 is TGCGCCAGCAGCTTGTACTCCCTTACCTACGAGCAGTACTTC. The gene calls are TRBV5-1 and TRBJ2-7; D not resolved. Deletions cut 1 base from V and 2 bases from J, with 10 bases between. Germline values: CDR1 SGHRS, CDR2 YFSETQ. The CDR3 has 14 residues. Drawing the rest from reference TRBV5-1 and TRBJ2-7, the complete variable domain is KAGVTQTPRYLIKTRGQQVTLSCSPISGHRSVSWYQQTPGQGLQFLFEYFSETQRNKGNFPGRFSGRQFSNSRSEMNVSTLELGDSALYLCASSLYSLTYEQYFGPGTRLTVT.

The chain recombines TRBV18 with TRBJ1-1; 7 bases are a match to TRBD1. The CDR3 extends over 15 amino acids. Trimming cost V 3 bases and J 0 bases; bases outside gene matches: 4. CDR1 is KGHSH and CDR2 is LQKENI in the germline V gene. This chain's CDR3 is CASSPSGTVNTEAFF. In DNA form, the CDR3 reads TGTGCCAGCTCACCCTCCGGGACAGTGAACACTGAAGCTTTCTTT.

This chain's CDR3 is CASSIELAFSSYNEQFF. CDR3 nucleotides: TGTGCCAGTAGTATAGAACTAGCCTTTAGCTCCTACAATGAGCAGTTCTTC. This rearrangement joins TRBV19 to TRBJ2-1, with D perhaps TRBD2 (6 bases). This CDR3 is built from 17 residues. Between the trimmed V and J ends, which lost 0 bases and 0 bases, there was a span of 12 bases. CDR1 LNHDA and CDR2 SQIVND come from the germline V gene (reference sequence).

This clone came up a few times. V usage is TRBV15 and J usage is TRBJ2-2; the match to TRBD2 covers 7 bases. The ends lost 0 bases at V and 2 bases at J; junction bases unmatched: 6. The CDR3 loop spans 17 amino acids. Germline CDR1 LNHNV, CDR2 YYDKDF (reference sequence). In nucleotides, the CDR3 is TGTGCCACCAGCAGAGATAAAAAAGCGGGAAACACCGGGGAGCTGTTTTTT. Its translation: CATSRDKKAGNTGELFF. The variable domain in full, completed from reference TRBV15 and TRBJ2-2, reads DAMVIQNPRYQVTQFGKPVTLSCSQTLNHNVMYWYQQKSSQAPKLLFHYYDKDFNNEADTPDNFQSRRPNTSFCFLDIRSPGLGDTAMYLCATSRDKKAGNTGELFFGEGSRLTVL.

Only one count was recorded for this clone. The chain is built from TRBV5-6 and TRBJ2-2; the D gene is possibly TRBD2 (5 bases). CDR1 SGHDT and CDR2 YYEEEE come from the germline V gene. V was cut by 2 bases and J by 5 bases, with 16 bases left in between. This CDR3 has 16 amino acids. CDR3 sequence reads: CASSFSVGVGTGELFF. The CDR3 DNA follows: TGTGCCAGCAGCTTTTCTGTGGGAGTCGGTACCGGGGAGCTGTTTTTT.

The V and J genes are TRBV5-8 and TRBJ1-5; no definite D call. V was trimmed by 4 bases and J by 6 bases, leaving 17 bases between them. This CDR3 is built from 15 residues. Germline CDR1 SGHTS, CDR2 YDEGEE. The CDR3 region has the DNA TGTGCCAGCAGCCCGGGGAGGAGGTTAAGTCAGCCCCAGCATTTT. This codes for CASSPGRRLSQPQHF.

The rearrangement links TRBV5-5 to TRBJ1-1; D unresolved. The CDR3 runs to 14 residues. V lost 5 bases and J 0 bases, leaving 11 bases between the germline ends. Germline V lookup: CDR1 SGHKS, CDR2 YYEKEE (reference sequence). The CDR3 region is CASRVAILNTEAFF. In DNA form, the CDR3 reads TGTGCCAGCAGAGTGGCAATTTTGAACACTGAAGCTTTCTTT.

The V call is TRBV19, the J call TRBJ2-6; the D gene is possibly TRBD1 (5 bases). The CDR3 is 16 residues long. V lost 1 base, J lost 2 bases, and 9 bases lay in between. Germline CDR1 LNHDA, CDR2 SQIVND (reference sequence). CDR3 sequence (DNA): TGTGCCAGTAGTATAGGCCCCAGGGCTGGGGCCAACGTCCTGACTTTC. Protein product: CASSIGPRAGANVLTF. Using reference TRBV19 and TRBJ2-6 for the parts outside the CDR3, the full variable domain is DGGITQSPKYLFRKEGQNVTLSCEQNLNHDAMYWYRQDPGQGLRLIYYSQIVNDFQKGDIAEGYSVSREKKESFPLTVTSAQKNPTAFYLCASSIGPRAGANVLTFGAGSRLTVL.

The rearrangement uses TRBV5-1 and TRBJ1-2; 8 bases map to TRBD1. Germline trimming cut 4 bases from V and 6 bases from J; bases unmatched to any gene: 8. The CDR3 covers 14 residues. Per the germline V gene, CDR1 is SGHRS and CDR2 is YFSETQ. The CDR3 nucleotides read TGCGCCAGCAGCGCCTTGGGACAGGCGGATGGCTACACCTTC. Its protein is CASSALGQADGYTF. The whole variable domain, filled in from reference TRBV5-1 and TRBJ1-2, reads KAGVTQTPRYLIKTRGQQVTLSCSPISGHRSVSWYQQTPGQGLQFLFEYFSETQRNKGNFPGRFSGRQFSNSRSEMNVSTLELGDSALYLCASSALGQADGYTFGSGTRLTVV.

This clone was observed once. The chain has TRBV19 and TRBJ2-1; TRBD2 aligns across 12 bases. This CDR3 spans 15 amino acids. Germline assignment: CDR1 LNHDA and CDR2 SQIVND (reference sequence). V was clipped by 3 bases and J by 7 bases; unmatched bases: 4. The CDR3: CASSIQTSGSNEQFF. The CDR3 nucleotides read TGTGCCAGTAGTATTCAGACTAGCGGGAGTAATGAGCAGTTCTTC.

This chain connects TRBV6-1 to TRBJ1-5, with 7 bases lining up with TRBD1. The CDR3 loop spans 15 amino acids. The J segment lost 3 bases and the V segment lost 3 bases, leaving 5 bases of the junction unmatched. From germline, CDR1 is MNHNS and CDR2 SASEGT. CDR3 residues: CASSEPDRPNQPQHF. As DNA, the CDR3 is TGTGCCAGCAGTGAGCCGGACAGGCCCAATCAGCCCCAGCATTTT.

This chain connects TRBV6-7 to TRBJ2-5, with 9 bases identical to TRBD2. TRBV6-7 is annotated as an ORF whose role is uncertain. The trim removed 2 bases at V and 5 bases at J, leaving 18 bases unmatched. The CDR3 runs 19 residues. The CDR3 is CASSYGGGEASGKGETQYF. Here the CDR3 DNA reads TGTGCCAGCAGTTACGGGGGGGGCGAGGCTAGCGGGAAGGGCGAGACCCAGTACTTC.

The chain links TRBV6-5 to TRBJ1-2, with TRBD1 identical over 8 bases. Germline loops: CDR1 MNHEY, CDR2 SVGAGI. V was clipped by 7 bases and J by 6 bases; unmatched bases: 13. This CDR3 is 15 amino acids long. In DNA, the CDR3 is TGTGCCAGCAACCCAACGGCACAGGGGGAAAATGGCTACACCTTC. Its translation: CASNPTAQGENGYTF.

The V gene is TRBV18, the J gene TRBJ2-3, with 11 positions matching TRBD2. The CDR3 is 18 residues long. Looked up from germline, CDR1 is KGHSH and CDR2 is LQKENI. V was clipped by 3 bases and J by 3 bases; unmatched bases: 11. In DNA form, the CDR3 reads TGTGCCAGCTCACCCCAGGTTACTAGCGGGAGTTTAACAGATACGCAGTATTTT. Its protein is CASSPQVTSGSLTDTQYF.

This chain joins TRBV30 and TRBJ1-2, with 9 positions matching TRBD1. The CDR3 loop spans 15 amino acids. CDR1 and CDR2 (germline): GTSNPN, SVGIG (reference sequence). The trim removed 0 bases at V and 4 bases at J, leaving 6 bases unmatched. For the CDR3, the DNA is TGTGCCTGGAGTGTATCGGACAGGGGCTCCTATGGCTACACCTTC. Its protein product is CAWSVSDRGSYGYTF.

The table lists this clone with a count of one. The chain uses TRBV18 and TRBJ1-3, with unresolved D. The CDR3 loop spans 17 amino acids. CDR1 and CDR2 from the germline V gene are KGHSH and LQKENI. V lost 3 bases and J lost 0, with 15 bases in between. The CDR3 coding sequence is TGTGCCAGCTCACCCGGGAGGCACGGAATCTCTGGAAACACCATATATTTT. This translates into CASSPGRHGISGNTIYF.

This chain uses TRBV3-1 (or the pseudogene TRBV3-2) with TRBJ2-3; TRBD1 might be the D (5 bases). The CDR3 length is 13 residues. Germline CDR1 and CDR2: LGHDT and YNNKEL (reference sequence). Deletions cut 5 bases from V and 5 bases from J, with 11 bases between. The CDR3 reads CASSYQGRDTQYF. For the CDR3, the DNA is TGTGCCAGCAGCTATCAGGGAAGAGATACGCAGTATTTT.

The genes are TRBV10-2 and TRBJ2-7; 10 bases are shared with TRBD2. J gave up 3 bases and V 5 bases, and 4 bases lay outside the gene matches. The CDR3 is 14 amino acids. Germline CDR1 reads WSHSY; CDR2 reads SAAADI. This CDR3 is CASSTAGGGYEQYF. CDR3 DNA sequence: TGCGCCAGCAGTACAGCGGGAGGGGGCTACGAGCAGTACTTC.

This chain uses TRBV5-1 with TRBJ1-1, with 9 bases matching TRBD1. Germline loops: CDR1 SGHRS, CDR2 YFSETQ. This CDR3 has 13 residues. The ends lost 3 bases at V and 5 bases at J; junction bases unmatched: 2. The CDR3 DNA follows: TGCGCCAGCAGCTCGACAGGGGGGACTGAAGCTTTCTTT. Its translation is CASSSTGGTEAFF.

This chain connects TRBV12-5 to TRBJ2-7; 8 positions match TRBD1. V shed 5 bases, J shed 2 bases, and the junction held 5 bases outside the gene matches. There are 14 residues in the CDR3. Germline V gene data show CDR1 as LGHNT and CDR2 as FRNRAP. CDR3 amino acids: CASGPSGQAYEQYF. CDR3 sequence (DNA): TGTGCTAGTGGTCCTTCGGGACAGGCCTACGAGCAGTACTTC.

V usage is TRBV12-5 and J usage is TRBJ2-6; tentatively, D is TRBD2 (5 bases). CDR1 is LGHNT, CDR2 FRNRAP, per germline. Trimming took 2 bases from V and 4 from J, leaving 18 bases between them. CDR3 size: 18 residues. CDR3 sequence reads: CASGLHSGRASGANVLTF. CDR3 in DNA: TGTGCTAGTGGTTTGCATTCGGGGAGAGCCTCAGGGGCCAACGTCCTGACTTTC.

This chain joins TRBV27 and TRBJ1-1; 7 bases match TRBD1. The CDR3 contains 15 residues. The J segment lost 9 bases and the V segment lost 6 bases, leaving 16 bases of the junction unmatched. CDR1 and CDR2 from the germline V gene are MNHEY and SMNVEV (reference sequence). The CDR3 spells CASSQTPTGYGKAFF. The CDR3 DNA reads TGTGCCAGCAGCCAAACCCCGACAGGGTACGGTAAAGCTTTCTTT.

V usage is TRBV19 and J usage is TRBJ1-5; unclear D gene. Trimming removed 3 bases at V and 4 bases at J, with 10 bases between. Germline CDR1 reads LNHDA; CDR2 reads SQIVND (reference sequence). This CDR3 is built from 14 residues. In nucleotides, the CDR3 is TGTGCCAGTAGTATTTTCAGCGAGAATCAGCCCCAGCATTTT. Translating it yields CASSIFSENQPQHF.

This chain uses TRBV24-1 with TRBJ1-2, with TRBD1 matching 10 bases. The CDR3 is made up of 14 amino acids. With 4 bases clipped from V and 5 bases from J, the junction kept 3 bases outside the gene matches. Germline values: CDR1 KGHDR, CDR2 SFDVKD. The DNA of the CDR3 is TGTGCCACCAGTGACACGGACAGGGGGTATGGCTACACCTTC. Its translation: CATSDTDRGYGYTF.